This is a list of T cell receptor beta chains from one sample in a study of blood T cell repertoires in COVID-19. Clones were read by immunoSEQ multiplex PCR, and TCRdb kept only the in-frame ones, dropping some. The data hold just under 45,000 clones, with 88% observed a single time. Sequencing input: peripheral blood. These receptors originate from a woman in her thirties or forties with acute or convalescent COVID-19. Both conserved end residues are part of each CDR3. Fields, in order: J gene, D gene, clone size, V gene, CDR3 DNA, CDR3 protein. A D gene is named only where the DNA matches it firmly. Not every row has a clone size; where given, it reads once, few, many or a size class.

J gene: TRBJ2-7
D gene: .
clone size: few
V gene: TRBV5-1
CDR3 DNA: TGCGCCAGCAGCACAGGCTCGGGCCGCAGCTCCTACGAGCAGTACTTC
CDR3 protein: CASSTGSGRSSYEQYF

J gene: TRBJ1-2
D gene: TRBD1
clone size: .
V gene: TRBV24-1
CDR3 DNA: TGTGCCACCAGTGATTCGGGACAGGGCTTCACCTTC
CDR3 protein: CATSDSGQGFTF

J gene: TRBJ1-6
D gene: .
clone size: .
V gene: TRBV9
CDR3 DNA: TGTGCCAGCAGCGGGGGGTGGGAGGTTAATTCACCCCTCCACTTT
CDR3 protein: CASSGGWEVNSPLHF

J gene: TRBJ2-5
D gene: TRBD2
clone size: once
V gene: TRBV2
CDR3 DNA: TGTGCCAGCAGTGGAGGCGGGGGGGCCGGAGAGACCCAGTACTTC
CDR3 protein: CASSGGGGAGETQYF

J gene: TRBJ2-7
D gene: TRBD2
clone size: .
V gene: TRBV6-5
CDR3 DNA: TGTGCCAGCAGGCGGGGACTAATTTCCTACGAGCAGTACTTC
CDR3 protein: CASRRGLISYEQYF

J gene: TRBJ2-3
D gene: TRBD1
clone size: .
V gene: TRBV10-3
CDR3 DNA: TGTGCCATCAGTGAACTCCTGATTGACAGGGGTACAGATACGCAGTATTTT
CDR3 protein: CAISELLIDRGTDTQYF

J gene: TRBJ1-3
D gene: .
clone size: few
V gene: TRBV11-2
CDR3 DNA: TGTGCCAGCAGCCGCACAGACTCTGGAAACACCATATATTTT
CDR3 protein: CASSRTDSGNTIYF

J gene: TRBJ1-2
D gene: .
clone size: .
V gene: TRBV6-1
CDR3 DNA: TGTGCCAGCAGTGAACAGCGGACGGGGTATGGCTACACCTTC
CDR3 protein: CASSEQRTGYGYTF

J gene: TRBJ2-3
D gene: .
clone size: .
V gene: TRBV18
CDR3 DNA: TGTGCCAGCTCAGAACGACTGATAACAGATACGCAGTATTTT
CDR3 protein: CASSERLITDTQYF

J gene: TRBJ2-7
D gene: TRBD1
clone size: .
V gene: TRBV28
CDR3 DNA: TGTGCCAGCAGGAAAACCCCGGGACAGGGGGTCCACTTC
CDR3 protein: CASRKTPGQGVHF

J gene: TRBJ2-7
D gene: .
clone size: .
V gene: TRBV20-1
CDR3 DNA: TGCAGTGCTAGCCGGTACGAGCAGTACTTC
CDR3 protein: CSASRYEQYF

J gene: TRBJ2-7
D gene: .
clone size: once
V gene: TRBV7-2
CDR3 DNA: TGTGCCAGCAGCTTAGGCCCTAGCGAGAGATACGAGCAGTACTTC
CDR3 protein: CASSLGPSERYEQYF

J gene: TRBJ1-3
D gene: TRBD1
clone size: .
V gene: TRBV19
CDR3 DNA: TGTGCCACCCAGGGACAGGGCTATCGGGCTGGAAACACCATATATTTT
CDR3 protein: CATQGQGYRAGNTIYF

J gene: TRBJ2-1
D gene: TRBD1
clone size: .
V gene: TRBV2
CDR3 DNA: TGTGCCAGCAGTGAAGCGGGACAGGGGGATCGGTATGAGCAGTTCTTC
CDR3 protein: CASSEAGQGDRYEQFF

J gene: TRBJ1-6
D gene: TRBD1
clone size: .
V gene: TRBV5-6
CDR3 DNA: TGTGCCAGCAGCTTGGTAAAGGGACAGGGGAGTTCACCCCTCCACTTT
CDR3 protein: CASSLVKGQGSSPLHF

J gene: TRBJ2-7
D gene: TRBD2
clone size: .
V gene: TRBV9
CDR3 DNA: TGTGCCAGCAGCTCAACGGGACTAGCAGAAGGACCTCTTTCCTACGAGCAGTACTTC
CDR3 protein: CASSSTGLAEGPLSYEQYF

J gene: TRBJ1-1
D gene: TRBD1
clone size: .
V gene: TRBV5-1
CDR3 DNA: TGCGCCAGCAGGACAGGGCCCTCAAACACTGAAGCTTTCTTT
CDR3 protein: CASRTGPSNTEAFF

J gene: TRBJ2-6
D gene: .
clone size: .
V gene: TRBV4-3
CDR3 DNA: TGCGCCAGCAGCCAAGCCGTTCCTGGGGCCAACGTCCTGACTTTC
CDR3 protein: CASSQAVPGANVLTF

J gene: TRBJ2-7
D gene: .
clone size: .
V gene: TRBV6-5
CDR3 DNA: TGTGCCAGCACCCACGAGCACGGGAACTCCTACGAGCAGTACTTC
CDR3 protein: CASTHEHGNSYEQYF

J gene: TRBJ2-2
D gene: TRBD1
clone size: .
V gene: TRBV19
CDR3 DNA: TGTGCCAGTAGTGGGCAGGGGGCCGACACCGGGGAGCTGTTTTTT
CDR3 protein: CASSGQGADTGELFF

J gene: TRBJ1-4
D gene: .
clone size: few
V gene: TRBV5-5
CDR3 DNA: TGTGCCAGCAGCCTGTGGGGACATCCAACTAATGAAAAACTGTTTTTT
CDR3 protein: CASSLWGHPTNEKLFF

J gene: TRBJ1-4
D gene: TRBD1
clone size: .
V gene: TRBV6-1
CDR3 DNA: TGTGCCAGCAGTGCAGTGTTGGGGGACAGGGGTGAAAAACTGTTTTTT
CDR3 protein: CASSAVLGDRGEKLFF

J gene: TRBJ2-1
D gene: TRBD1
clone size: .
V gene: TRBV7-9
CDR3 DNA: TGTGCCAGCAGTCCTAACACGCGACAGGGGAATGAGCAGTTCTTC
CDR3 protein: CASSPNTRQGNEQFF

J gene: TRBJ2-7
D gene: TRBD2
clone size: .
V gene: TRBV2
CDR3 DNA: TGTGCCAGCAATCCCGGACTAGCGGGAGGCCTCTCCTACGAGCAGTACTTC
CDR3 protein: CASNPGLAGGLSYEQYF

J gene: TRBJ2-7
D gene: TRBD2
clone size: .
V gene: TRBV28
CDR3 DNA: TGTGCCAGCAGTTTATCCGGGACTATAAGAGAGCAGTACTTC
CDR3 protein: CASSLSGTIREQYF

J gene: TRBJ1-1
D gene: TRBD1
clone size: .
V gene: TRBV7-2
CDR3 DNA: TGTGCCAGCAGCTTAGCTGCGACAGGGTGGGGGAACACTGAAGCTTTCTTT
CDR3 protein: CASSLAATGWGNTEAFF

J gene: TRBJ2-7
D gene: .
clone size: .
V gene: TRBV27
CDR3 DNA: TGTGCCAGCACCCGTCTAGGTGGCGGGGCCCACGAGCAGTACTTC
CDR3 protein: CASTRLGGGAHEQYF

J gene: TRBJ1-1
D gene: .
clone size: .
V gene: TRBV5-6
CDR3 DNA: TGTGCCAGCAGGGCGGACATCGGCACTGAAGCTTTCTTT
CDR3 protein: CASRADIGTEAFF

J gene: TRBJ2-3
D gene: .
clone size: .
V gene: TRBV11-2
CDR3 DNA: TGTGCCAGCAGCCAGATCGATACGCAGTATTTT
CDR3 protein: CASSQIDTQYF

J gene: TRBJ1-5
D gene: .
clone size: .
V gene: TRBV7-9
CDR3 DNA: TGTGCCAGCAGCTTAGGGGGGCAGACAAAGCATTTT
CDR3 protein: CASSLGGQTKHF

J gene: TRBJ1-1
D gene: .
clone size: .
V gene: TRBV7-3
CDR3 DNA: TGTGCCAGCAGCTTAACGCCCGGCCAGGGTATGAACACTGAAGCTTTCTTT
CDR3 protein: CASSLTPGQGMNTEAFF

J gene: TRBJ2-1
D gene: TRBD1
clone size: once
V gene: TRBV6-5
CDR3 DNA: TGTGCCAGCAGTTACCAACAGGGGTACAATGAGCAGTTCTTC
CDR3 protein: CASSYQQGYNEQFF

J gene: TRBJ2-6
D gene: .
clone size: .
V gene: TRBV5-1
CDR3 DNA: TGCGCCAGCAGCCATGACGCGGCCTCTGGGGCCAACGTCCTGACTTTC
CDR3 protein: CASSHDAASGANVLTF